The 26 T cell receptor beta chains below were found in one sample sequenced in a study of blood T cell repertoires in COVID-19. The method was immunoSEQ multiplex PCR; TCRdb's version includes in-frame clones alone and lacks a portion of them. The repertoire holds about 130,000 clones, with 86% as singletons. Material: PBMCs or T cells enriched from blood (not recorded which). The receptors stem from a woman aged 50 to 60 who had recovered from COVID-19.

The chain carries TRBV19 and TRBJ2-7; 8 bases map to TRBD1. V trimming: 4 bases; J trimming: 5 bases; junction bases outside the gene matches: 7. The CDR3 is made up of 14 amino acids. The germline CDR1 and CDR2 sequences are LNHDA and SQIVND (reference sequence). The CDR3 here is CASSSRGQFNEQYF. DNA of the CDR3: TGTGCCAGTAGTAGCAGGGGGCAATTCAACGAGCAGTACTTC.

This clone appeared a few times. V usage is TRBV6-1 and J usage is TRBJ1-2; TRBD1 aligns across 7 bases. V lost 1 base, J lost 8 bases, and 22 bases stayed unmatched. CDR1 and CDR2 from the germline V gene are MNHNS and SASEGT. The CDR3 consists of 19 residues. The CDR3 DNA is TGTGCCAGCAGTGAAGAGGATGGGACAGTGGCTAGACTTAGGGGAGGCTACACCTTC. It translates to CASSEEDGTVARLRGGYTF.

This clone appeared a few times. This chain uses TRBV7-9 with TRBJ2-7, with a tentative D call TRBD2 (5 bases). Trimming removed 5 bases from V and 2 bases from J, with 13 bases in between. Germline CDR1 reads SEHNR; CDR2 reads FQNEAQ (reference sequence). CDR3 size: 14 residues. CDR3 in amino acids: CASSGLVNPYEQYF. The CDR3 DNA reads TGTGCCAGCAGCGGACTCGTGAATCCCTACGAGCAGTACTTC. The variable domain in full, completed from reference TRBV7-9 and TRBJ2-7, reads DTGVSQNPRHKITKRGQNVTFRCDPISEHNRLYWYRQTLGQGPEFLTYFQNEAQLEKSRLLSDRFSAERPKGSFSTLEIQRTEQGDSAMYLCASSGLVNPYEQYFGPGTRLTVT.

In this sample, this clone turned up a few times. The V gene is TRBV10-2, the J gene TRBJ1-2; D uncertain. V lost 4 bases, J lost 5 bases, and 17 bases lay in between. The CDR3 contains 15 residues. Germline assignment: CDR1 WSHSY and CDR2 SAAADI. In DNA form, the CDR3 reads TGCGCCAGCAGTGCGCTAGGGAGGGAATTGTATGGCTACACCTTC. Translated, it gives CASSALGRELYGYTF.

The rearrangement links TRBV4-1 to TRBJ1-1, with D hard to call. CDR1 is MGHRA and CDR2 is YSYEKL in the germline V gene. Trimming stripped 3 bases from V and 0 bases from J, with 8 bases between. This CDR3 is built from 14 residues. For the CDR3, the DNA is TGCGCCAGCAGCCAGAGGGTTCTGAACACTGAAGCTTTCTTT. It translates to CASSQRVLNTEAFF.

CDR3: CASSYYTSSYNEQFF. The DNA of the CDR3 is TGTGCCAGCAGCTACTACACCAGCTCCTACAATGAGCAGTTCTTC. The J gene is TRBJ2-1, the V gene TRBV5-5; D is uncertain. V was cut by 3 bases and J by 0 bases, with 10 bases left in between. CDR3 length: 15 residues. Germline V gives CDR1 SGHKS, CDR2 YYEKEE (reference sequence).

The chain carries TRBV5-1 and TRBJ2-3, with TRBD2 identical over 10 bases. The germline V gene has CDR1 SGHRS and CDR2 YFSETQ. This CDR3 spans 17 amino acids. Trimming removed 3 bases from V and 4 bases from J; junction bases left unmatched: 11. CDR3 sequence: CASSSVPSGGAADTQYF. The CDR3 region has the DNA TGCGCCAGCAGCTCCGTCCCCAGCGGGGGGGCCGCAGATACGCAGTATTTT.

The chain has TRBV5-5 and TRBJ1-2; tentatively, D is TRBD1 (5 bases). The CDR3 is 13 amino acids. Deletions cut 4 bases from V and 0 bases from J, with 7 bases between. Germline V gene data show CDR1 as SGHKS and CDR2 as YYEKEE (reference sequence). CDR3 protein: CASSRGSNYGYTF. CDR3 DNA: TGTGCCAGCAGCAGGGGTTCTAACTATGGCTACACCTTC.

This clone was detected only once. The V gene is TRBV3-1 (or the pseudogene TRBV3-2), the J gene TRBJ1-3; D uncertain. CDR3 length: 16 residues. CDR1 and CDR2 from the germline V gene are LGHDT and YNNKEL (reference sequence). The V end lost 2 bases, the J end lost 0 bases, and 11 bases lay between the germline ends. CDR3 coding DNA: TGTGCCAGCAGCCAAAACCCTGGACTCTCTGGAAACACCATATATTTT. Its translation: CASSQNPGLSGNTIYF.

This clone was counted a single time. The chain joins TRBV6-2 or TRBV6-3 to TRBJ2-3; 8 nucleotides align to TRBD2. Germline V gene sequence: CDR1 MNHEY, CDR2 SVGEGT. The J segment lost 5 bases and the V segment lost 0 bases, leaving 4 bases of the junction unmatched. This CDR3 is 15 amino acids long. The CDR3 sequence is CASSYSVTSVDTQYF. In DNA form, the CDR3 reads TGTGCCAGCAGTTACTCCGTGACTAGCGTAGATACGCAGTATTTT.

CDR3 residues: CASRDRGYLNTEAFF. The CDR3 bases are TGTGCCAGCAGGGACAGGGGGTACTTGAACACTGAAGCTTTCTTT. J is TRBJ1-1 and V is TRBV2, with 10 bases that match TRBD1. This CDR3 comprises 15 residues. With 6 bases clipped from V and 0 bases from J, the junction kept 4 bases outside the gene matches. Looked up from germline, CDR1 is SNHLY and CDR2 is FYNNEI.

The gene calls are TRBV7-2 and TRBJ1-1; D might be TRBD1 (5 bases). The CDR3 contains 16 residues. Germline-derived CDR1 and CDR2 are SGHTA and FQGNSA. Between the trimmed V and J ends, which lost 3 bases and 3 bases, there was a span of 17 bases. The CDR3, as DNA: TGTGCCAGCAGCTTGGACGGCAGGGTATCCGACACTGAAGCTTTCTTT. This gives the protein CASSLDGRVSDTEAFF.

V is TRBV7-2 and J is TRBJ2-3; D is unclear. CDR3 length equals 12 residues. Germline-derived CDR1 and CDR2 are SGHTA and FQGNSA. The V gene lost 5 bases and the J gene lost 4 bases, with 7 bases spanning the gap. The CDR3 sequence: CASSTVPDTQYF. For the CDR3, the DNA is TGTGCCAGCAGCACGGTCCCAGATACGCAGTATTTT.

This chain connects TRBV4-2 to TRBJ1-2, with 10 bases fitting TRBD1. The CDR3 is 16 amino acids. CDR1 and CDR2 (germline): LGHNA, YNFKEQ. Trimming at V came to 0 bases and at J to 8 bases, leaving 9 bases not matched to a gene. CDR3 sequence reads: CASSQDPRQGAQGYTF. CDR3 coding DNA: TGTGCCAGCAGCCAAGATCCCCGACAGGGGGCGCAGGGCTACACCTTC.

This clone appeared once. The chain combines TRBV12-3 or TRBV12-4 with TRBJ2-2; a possible D gene is TRBD2 (5 bases). Trimming removed 5 bases at V and 1 base at J, with 5 bases between. This CDR3 region has 13 residues. The CDR3 coding sequence is TGTGCCAGCAGTGAGGGGAACACCGGGGAGCTGTTTTTT. Amino acids: CASSEGNTGELFF.

This clone was seen a handful of times. J is TRBJ2-7 and V is TRBV5-1, with 9 bases that match TRBD1. Germline V gene data show CDR1 as SGHRS and CDR2 as YFSETQ. The CDR3 loop spans 15 amino acids. After removal of 7 bases from V and 5 bases from J, the junction contained 13 bases not matched to a gene. CDR3 sequence (DNA): TGCGCCAGCGACCAAGGGGGACAGGGTTCGAACGAGCAGTACTTC. Its protein is CASDQGGQGSNEQYF.

The DNA of the CDR3 is TGTGCCAGTAGGGGGACAGGGGGTAATTCACCCCTCCACTTT. It encodes CASRGTGGNSPLHF. The V gene is TRBV19, the J gene TRBJ1-6; 11 nucleotides agree with TRBD1. Looked up from germline, CDR1 is LNHDA and CDR2 is SQIVND (reference sequence). This CDR3 contains 14 residues. V trimming: 6 bases; J trimming: 6 bases; junction bases outside the gene matches: 1. The full variable domain, completed using reference TRBV19 and TRBJ1-6, is DGGITQSPKYLFRKEGQNVTLSCEQNLNHDAMYWYRQDPGQGLRLIYYSQIVNDFQKGDIAEGYSVSREKKESFPLTVTSAQKNPTAFYLCASRGTGGNSPLHFGNGTRLTVT.

The V and J genes are TRBV5-5 and TRBJ2-2; a possible D gene is TRBD1 (5 bases). Trimming took 1 base from V and 1 from J, leaving 11 bases between them. The CDR3 sequence is 16 residues long. CDR1 and CDR2 (germline): SGHKS, YYEKEE (reference sequence). CDR3 nucleotides: TGTGCCAGCAGCTTGAGGGGCAGGGAGAACACCGGGGAGCTGTTTTTT. Its protein is CASSLRGRENTGELFF.

The chain combines TRBV9 with TRBJ2-5; D is uncertain. V shed 2 bases and J shed 2 bases, with 13 bases lying between them. The germline V gene encodes CDR1 SGDLS and CDR2 YYNGEE. CDR3 length: 15 amino acids. CDR3 sequence reads: CASSVPRGGQETQYF. CDR3 coding DNA: TGTGCCAGCAGCGTCCCCCGCGGTGGACAAGAGACCCAGTACTTC. The variable domain in full, completed from reference TRBV9 and TRBJ2-5, reads DSGVTQTPKHLITATGQRVTLRCSPRSGDLSVYWYQQSLDQGLQFLIQYYNGEERAKGNILERFSAQQFPDLHSELNLSSLELGDSALYFCASSVPRGGQETQYFGPGTRLLVL.

The chain recombines TRBV3-1 (or the pseudogene TRBV3-2) with TRBJ2-6, with D hard to call. The V end was cut by 6 bases, the J end by 1 base, with 7 bases between. The germline V gene encodes CDR1 LGHDT and CDR2 YNNKEL (reference sequence). The CDR3 covers 14 residues. This CDR3 is CASRPGSGANVLTF. Written as DNA, the CDR3 is TGTGCCAGCAGACCCGGGTCTGGGGCCAACGTCCTGACTTTC.

The sample holds one count of this clone. The rearrangement joins TRBV11-2 to TRBJ2-1, with TRBD2 identical over 10 bases. Trimming took 3 bases from V and 2 from J; bases not matched to a gene: 4. The CDR3 is 16 residues long. Germline lookup yields CDR1 SGHAT and CDR2 FQNNGV. The CDR3 coding sequence is TGTGCCAGCAGCTTCGTAGCGGGGGGCCCCTACAATGAGCAGTTCTTC. It codes for CASSFVAGGPYNEQFF.

The genes are TRBV5-6 and TRBJ2-3, with TRBD1 identical over 7 bases. This CDR3 has 15 amino acids. Germline V CDR1 and CDR2: SGHDT, YYEEEE. After removal of 4 bases from V and 2 bases from J, the junction contained 7 bases not matched to a gene. The DNA for the CDR3 is TGTGCCAGCAGCCCCACGGGACAGCCCACAGATACGCAGTATTTT. Its translation: CASSPTGQPTDTQYF.

This rearrangement joins TRBV7-9 to TRBJ2-3, with 11 bases matching TRBD2. In germline, CDR1 is SEHNR, CDR2 FQNEAQ (reference sequence). CDR3 size: 16 residues. V lost 1 base and J lost 2; bases outside the gene matches: 2. CDR3 residues: CASSLVAGGDTDTQYF. CDR3 coding DNA: TGTGCCAGCAGCTTAGTAGCGGGGGGGGACACAGATACGCAGTATTTT.

The V gene is TRBV6-4, the J gene TRBJ1-6, with TRBD1 matching over 9 bases. The CDR3 runs 14 residues. Trimming at V came to 3 bases and at J to 9 bases, leaving 3 bases not matched to a gene. The germline CDR1 and CDR2 sequences are MRHNA and SNTAGT. CDR3: CASSETGGISPLHF. The CDR3 DNA sequence: TGTGCCAGCAGTGAGACAGGGGGGATTTCACCCCTCCACTTT.

This rearrangement joins TRBV2 to TRBJ1-4; 9 bases are shared with TRBD1. The V gene end was trimmed by 4 bases and the J gene end by 8 bases; junction bases not matched to a gene: 11. CDR1 is SNHLY, CDR2 FYNNEI, per germline. The CDR3 sequence is 16 residues long. In DNA, the CDR3 is TGTGCCAGCAGTGGGTACAGGACAGGGGTTGAAGAAAAACTGTTTTTT. Amino acids: CASSGYRTGVEEKLFF. Using reference TRBV2 and TRBJ1-4 for the parts outside the CDR3, the full variable domain is EPEVTQTPSHQVTQMGQEVILRCVPISNHLYFYWYRQILGQKVEFLVSFYNNEISEKSEIFDDQFSVERPDGSNFTLKIRSTKLEDSAMYFCASSGYRTGVEEKLFFGSGTQLSVL.

This rearrangement joins TRBV6-5 to TRBJ1-5, with TRBD1 matching 9 bases. Losses at the gene ends were 6 bases for V and 6 bases for J; bases not matched to a gene: 9. CDR1 MNHEY and CDR2 SVGAGI come from the germline V gene. The CDR3 consists of 15 residues. The DNA for the CDR3 is TGTGCCAGCAGCCCCGGGACAGGGAAATTTCAGCCCCAGCATTTT. Translated, it gives CASSPGTGKFQPQHF.